The 25 T cell receptor beta chains given below trace back to one sample, sequenced in a study of cytomegalovirus exposure and HLA in healthy donors (dated by TCRdb to 2016 to 2017). The library was made by the immunoSEQ multiplex PCR assay. For the multiplex PCR, a mixture combining 60 forward primers for TCR Vbeta segments and 13 reverse primers for TCR Jbeta segments was used. In its TCRdb copy, this immuneACCESS table keeps in-frame sequences only and misses some clones. Where compared with another copy, unresolved V genes explain less than half of these, and the others have no known cause. Counted in this sample were around 120,000 clones; 60% to 85% of them appeared once. The biggest ten clones account for about 1.6% of the sample. Input material: PBMCs. These TCRs come from a woman under 30 in good health and CMV-seronegative.

This chain uses TRBV18 with TRBJ1-6, with 7 bases that match TRBD1. The CDR3 covers 16 residues. The V gene end was trimmed by 3 bases and the J gene end by 9 bases; junction bases not matched to a gene: 11. The V gene's germline CDR1 is KGHSH and CDR2 LQKENI. CDR3 DNA: TGTGCCAGCTCACCGACCGAGGGGGCGCGAGGTTCACCCCTCCACTTT. This encodes CASSPTEGARGSPLHF. Full variable domain (missing parts from reference TRBV18 and TRBJ1-6): NAGVMQNPRHLVRRRGQEARLRCSPMKGHSHVYWYRQLPEEGLKFMVYLQKENIIDESGMPKERFSAEFPKEGPSILRIQQVVRGDSAAYFCASSPTEGARGSPLHFGNGTRLTVT.

V and J are TRBV4-2 and TRBJ2-5, with 13 nucleotides matching TRBD2. The CDR3 is 19 residues long. The V gene's germline CDR1 is LGHNA and CDR2 YNFKEQ. V gave up 4 bases and J gave up 2 bases; unmatched junction bases: 13. CDR3 in DNA: TGTGCCAGCAGCCGAGGAAGACTAGCGGGGGGTTCTACTCAAGAGACCCAGTACTTC. This codes for CASSRGRLAGGSTQETQYF.

This sequence joins TRBV4-1 and TRBJ2-5, with D maybe TRBD2 (6 bases). The end of the DNA aligns better with TRBJ2-7, so the J call may be wrong. The CDR3 has 15 residues. From germline, CDR1 is MGHRA and CDR2 YSYEKL. DNA of the CDR3: TGCGCCAGCAGCCAAGATTCGGCGGGGTCGTACGAGCAGTACTTC. This sequence encodes CASSQDSAGSYEQYF.

This sequence joins TRBV11-2 and TRBJ2-7; 9 bases line up with TRBD1. The germline CDR1 and CDR2 sequences are SGHAT and FQNNGV. The CDR3 contains 14 residues. Unmatched junction bases numbered 7, after V lost 7 bases and J lost 3 bases. The CDR3 sequence: CASTRRDRDYEQYF. The CDR3 region has the DNA TGTGCCAGCACCCGCCGGGACAGGGACTACGAGCAGTACTTC.

This chain connects TRBV6-6 to TRBJ1-2; perhaps TRBD1 as D (5 bases). Trimming left V 2 bases short and J 4 bases short, with 14 bases between. The CDR3 extends over 15 amino acids. The V gene's germline CDR1 is MNHNY and CDR2 SVGAGI (reference sequence). The CDR3 DNA sequence: TGTGCCAGCAGTTACGGGGGGGACGGTTTCTATGGCTACACCTTC. Protein: CASSYGGDGFYGYTF.

The CDR3 loop is CASSRREASGNTIYF. CDR3 in DNA: TGTGCCAGCAGTCGCCGGGAAGCCTCTGGAAACACCATATATTTT. The chain employs TRBV6-1 and TRBJ1-3, with no clear D. Trimming left V 5 bases short and J 0 bases short, with 11 bases between. In germline, CDR1 is MNHNS, CDR2 SASEGT. The CDR3 totals 15 residues.

The V and J genes are TRBV28 and TRBJ2-1, with a tentative D call TRBD1 (5 bases). CDR1 MDHEN and CDR2 SYDVKM come from the germline V gene. The CDR3 runs 14 residues. With 5 bases removed from V and 8 bases from J, the gap between germline ends came to 16 bases. Here the CDR3 reads CASSPDRTRDEQFF. The CDR3 coding sequence is TGTGCCAGCAGTCCTGATCGGACCAGGGATGAGCAGTTCTTC.

V usage is TRBV5-5 and J usage is TRBJ1-4; tentative D call: TRBD1 (6 bases). The CDR3 loop spans 15 amino acids. Trimming pared 1 base from V and 3 bases from J, leaving 10 bases between. In germline, CDR1 is SGHKS, CDR2 YYEKEE (reference sequence). The CDR3 DNA sequence: TGTGCCAGCAGCTTGATGGGGGCCGCTAATGAAAAACTGTTTTTT. Protein sequence: CASSLMGAANEKLFF. The full variable domain, completed using reference TRBV5-5 and TRBJ1-4, is DAGVTQSPTHLIKTRGQQVTLRCSPISGHKSVSWYQQVLGQGPQFIFQYYEKEERGRGNFPDRFSARQFPNYSSELNVNALLLGDSALYLCASSLMGAANEKLFFGSGTQLSVL.

V gene TRBV7-2 combines with J gene TRBJ2-3; perhaps TRBD2 as D (6 bases). V was cut by 2 bases and J by 2 bases, with 11 bases left in between. The germline gives CDR1 SGHTA, CDR2 FQGNSA. The CDR3 is made up of 15 amino acids. CDR3 sequence reads: CASSLPGLTTDTQYF. The CDR3 DNA reads TGTGCCAGCAGCTTACCGGGACTGACCACAGATACGCAGTATTTT.

The chain carries TRBV2 and TRBJ1-1; 7 bases match TRBD1. Germline V gene sequence: CDR1 SNHLY, CDR2 FYNNEI. Trimming took 7 bases from V and 2 from J; bases not matched to a gene: 10. The CDR3 has 15 residues. The CDR3 DNA sequence: TGTGCCAGCAAAAAAACAGGGGACCAAAACACTGAAGCTTTCTTT. Encoded protein: CASKKTGDQNTEAFF.

CDR3 coding DNA: TGTGCCAGCAGTTGGGGGACAGGGGCGCCCACTGAAGCTTTCTTT. Protein product: CASSWGTGAPTEAFF. V usage is TRBV6-6 and J usage is TRBJ1-1; 10 bases are shared with TRBD1. The CDR3 sequence is 15 residues long. Trimming removed 4 bases from V and 4 bases from J; junction bases left unmatched: 6. The V gene's germline CDR1 is MNHNY and CDR2 SVGAGI (reference sequence).

The V call is TRBV30, the J call TRBJ1-1; D is uncertain. Trimming cost V 4 bases and J 2 bases, with 11 bases left between them. Germline-derived CDR1 and CDR2 are GTSNPN and SVGIG (reference sequence). CDR3 length: 13 residues. The chain's CDR3 is CAWKWADNTEAFF. The CDR3 DNA sequence: TGTGCCTGGAAGTGGGCAGATAACACTGAAGCTTTCTTT.

The rearrangement joins TRBV18 to TRBJ1-4, with 7 bases identical to TRBD1. This CDR3 has 15 residues. Germline V gives CDR1 KGHSH, CDR2 LQKENI. V was clipped by 3 bases and J by 5 bases; unmatched bases: 6. The CDR3 DNA sequence: TGTGCCAGCTCACCTTCCCGGGACAGAAATGAAAAACTGTTTTTT. Translation gives CASSPSRDRNEKLFF.

This clone has a handful of counts. The chain joins TRBV19 to TRBJ1-1; D not resolved. This CDR3 region has 13 residues. The germline CDR1 and CDR2 sequences are LNHDA and SQIVND (reference sequence). The ends were cut back, 5 bases at V and 4 bases at J, with 11 bases in the middle. Here the CDR3 DNA reads TGTGCCAGTAGTCTCGGGGAGAGCACTGAAGCTTTCTTT. Amino acids: CASSLGESTEAFF.

J is TRBJ2-3 and V is TRBV5-1; possible D gene TRBD1, 6 bases. V lost 0 bases to trimming and J lost 2 bases, with 10 bases between them. This CDR3 comprises 15 residues. Germline CDR1 and CDR2: SGHRS and YFSETQ. Here the CDR3 DNA reads TGCGCCAGCAGCTTGGAAGGGGGTCACACAGATACGCAGTATTTT. This sequence encodes CASSLEGGHTDTQYF.

V and J are TRBV5-4 and TRBJ2-3, with 8 nucleotides matching TRBD1. CDR1 is SGHNT, CDR2 YYREEE, per germline (reference sequence). The CDR3 covers 13 residues. V gave up 5 bases and J gave up 4 bases; unmatched junction bases: 3. The CDR3 DNA is TGTGCCAGCAGGCGGACAGGGCCAGATACGCAGTATTTT. It yields the protein CASRRTGPDTQYF.

This clone was seen a single time. The CDR3 reads CASIREGVNEKLFF. In nucleotides, the CDR3 is TGCGCCAGCATCAGGGAAGGCGTAAATGAAAAACTGTTTTTT. The V and J genes are TRBV10-2 and TRBJ1-4; weak D call: TRBD1 (5 bases). Trimming pared 7 bases from V and 5 bases from J, leaving 14 bases between. The CDR3 spans 14 residues. Germline V gives CDR1 WSHSY, CDR2 SAAADI.

The V gene is TRBV5-4, the J gene TRBJ2-3, with 7 positions matching TRBD1. The CDR3 consists of 14 residues. Germline values: CDR1 SGHNT, CDR2 YYREEE (reference sequence). Trimming removed 4 bases from V and 3 bases from J; junction bases left unmatched: 5. This CDR3 is CASSLPDRTDTQYF. For the CDR3, the DNA is TGTGCCAGCAGCCTCCCGGACAGGACAGATACGCAGTATTTT.

The chain joins TRBV4-1 to TRBJ1-1; TRBD1 aligns across 7 bases. V was clipped by 3 bases and J by 1 base; unmatched bases: 5. CDR3 length: 15 amino acids. Germline V CDR1 and CDR2: MGHRA, YSYEKL. The CDR3 sequence: CASSHPDRANTEAFF. In DNA form, the CDR3 reads TGCGCCAGCAGCCACCCAGACAGGGCGAACACTGAAGCTTTCTTT.

The CDR3 nucleotides are TGTGCCAGCAGTGCGCTACAGGGGACAGTCCGCAATTCACCCCTCCACTTT. Amino acid sequence: CASSALQGTVRNSPLHF. This rearrangement joins TRBV6-1 to TRBJ1-6, with TRBD1 matching 7 bases. V was clipped by 4 bases and J by 7 bases; unmatched bases: 13. The CDR3 is 17 residues long. Germline CDR1 and CDR2: MNHNS and SASEGT.

There are a few counts of this clone. The chain employs TRBV7-9 and TRBJ1-2; 12 nucleotides align to TRBD1. The CDR3 has 15 residues. Germline V CDR1 and CDR2: SEHNR, FQNEAQ (reference sequence). V lost 0 bases to trimming and J lost 8 bases; unmatched junction nucleotides: 4. CDR3 DNA sequence: TGTGCCAGCAGCTTAGCCGGGACAGGGGGCCGGGGCTACACCTTC. Encoded protein: CASSLAGTGGRGYTF.

The rearrangement joins TRBV28 to TRBJ2-3; 8 bases match TRBD1. The germline gives CDR1 MDHEN, CDR2 SYDVKM. The CDR3 is made up of 14 amino acids. Germline trimming cut 5 bases from V and 5 bases from J; bases unmatched to any gene: 6. The CDR3 DNA sequence: TGTGCCAGCAGTAACCAGGGGGCAGGAGATACGCAGTATTTT. Translated, it gives CASSNQGAGDTQYF.

The rearrangement joins TRBV12-1 to TRBJ2-1; the table names TRBD1, a call not compared with the DNA. TRBV12-1 is described as a pseudogene. This CDR3 is 14 amino acids long. The CDR3 DNA reads TGTGCCAGCAGCTTTGGGGACAGCATAAATGAGCAGTTCTTC. This encodes CASSFGDSINEQFF.

The rearrangement links TRBV5-6 to TRBJ2-6, with 7 bases lining up with TRBD1. Germline loops: CDR1 SGHDT, CDR2 YYEEEE. The CDR3 spans 17 residues. J gave up 0 bases and V 3 bases, and 6 bases lay outside the gene matches. The chain's CDR3 is CASSWGQFSSGANVLTF. In nucleotides, the CDR3 is TGTGCCAGCAGCTGGGGACAGTTTAGCTCTGGGGCCAACGTCCTGACTTTC. Based on the CDR3 plus reference TRBV5-6 and TRBJ2-6, the full variable domain is DAGVTQSPTHLIKTRGQQVTLRCSPKSGHDTVSWYQQALGQGPQFIFQYYEEEERQRGNFPDRFSGHQFPNYSSELNVNALLLGDSALYLCASSWGQFSSGANVLTFGAGSRLTVL.

This rearrangement joins TRBV4-1 to TRBJ1-2; D unresolved. The CDR3 has 13 amino acids. The ends were cut back, 0 bases at V and 6 bases at J, with 8 bases in the middle. Germline V lookup: CDR1 MGHRA, CDR2 YSYEKL. The CDR3 spells CASSQDWANGYTF. The DNA of the CDR3 is TGCGCCAGCAGCCAAGATTGGGCAAATGGCTACACCTTC.